This passage covers 29 T cell receptor beta chains from one sample sequenced in a study of shared clonotypes between healthy human individuals. The assay was immunoSEQ multiplex PCR, and TCRdb's table has in-frame clones only and misses some. This table holds fewer than 1.4 million clones, about 80% found once. The sample was memory CD4+ T cells from PBMCs. The subset: CD45RA-negative fraction. The receptors come from a man between 18 and 29 years old in good health. Some clones in this sample may be carry-over from other donors' samples.

The rearrangement uses TRBV9 and TRBJ2-2; 7 nucleotides match TRBD1. This CDR3 is built from 15 residues. The V and J ends lost 3 bases and 0 bases, in that order; junction bases with no gene match: 2. CDR1 is SGDLS and CDR2 is YYNGEE in the germline V gene. The CDR3 here is CASSDRGSNTGELFF. The DNA for the CDR3 is TGTGCCAGCAGCGACAGGGGTTCGAACACCGGGGAGCTGTTTTTT.

This clone was counted only a few times. The rearrangement uses TRBV21-1 and TRBJ2-7; the D call TRBD2 from the table was never checked on the DNA. TRBV21-1 is noted as a pseudogene. There are 13 residues in the CDR3. The CDR3 DNA sequence: TGTGCCAGCAGCGCTACTAGCTTCCACGAGCAGTACTTC. Protein sequence: CASSATSFHEQYF.

The chain recombines TRBV15 with TRBJ1-2, with TRBD1 matching over 10 bases. V lost 4 bases to trimming and J lost 8 bases; unmatched junction nucleotides: 13. Germline CDR1 is LNHNV and CDR2 is YYDKDF (reference sequence). This CDR3 has 16 residues. CDR3 sequence reads: CATSKRQGAVKQGYTF. The DNA for the CDR3 is TGTGCCACCAGCAAAAGACAGGGGGCGGTTAAGCAGGGCTACACCTTC. The full variable domain, rest sourced from reference TRBV15 and TRBJ1-2, is DAMVIQNPRYQVTQFGKPVTLSCSQTLNHNVMYWYQQKSSQAPKLLFHYYDKDFNNEADTPDNFQSRRPNTSFCFLDIRSPGLGDTAMYLCATSKRQGAVKQGYTFGSGTRLTVV.

The gene calls are TRBV5-8 and TRBJ2-3; TRBD1 agrees at 8 bases. Germline CDR1 and CDR2: SGHTS and YDEGEE. Germline trimming cut 2 bases from V and 5 bases from J; bases unmatched to any gene: 7. The CDR3 is made up of 15 amino acids. This CDR3 reads CASSFRQGNRDTQYF. CDR3 bases: TGTGCCAGCAGCTTCCGACAGGGGAATCGAGATACGCAGTATTTT.

This clone was observed a handful of times. The J gene is TRBJ2-3, the V gene TRBV29-1; TRBD1 aligns across 11 bases. CDR3 length equals 14 residues. The germline gives CDR1 SQVTM, CDR2 ANQGSEA. V gave up 3 bases and J gave up 4 bases; unmatched junction bases: 3. The CDR3: CSVDRDRGADTQYF. The CDR3, as DNA: TGCAGCGTTGATCGGGACAGGGGGGCAGATACGCAGTATTTT.

The sample holds many counts of this clone. The chain uses TRBV7-8 and TRBJ2-1; D is ambiguous. The CDR3 length is 12 residues. Deletions cut 4 bases from V and 5 bases from J, with 6 bases between. Per the germline V gene, CDR1 is SGHVS and CDR2 is FQNEAQ. In nucleotides, the CDR3 is TGTGCCAGCAGCTCCTTCAACAATGAGCAGTTCTTC. Translating gives CASSSFNNEQFF.

The chain carries TRBV9 and TRBJ2-5; 9 bases line up with TRBD2. The CDR3 has 16 residues. CDR1 is SGDLS, CDR2 YYNGEE, per germline. V lost 0 bases, J lost 3 bases, and 6 bases stayed unmatched. The CDR3 spells CASSVDLTSGEETQYF. The CDR3 nucleotides are TGTGCCAGCAGCGTAGACCTGACTAGCGGAGAAGAGACCCAGTACTTC. The full variable domain, its missing parts supplied by reference TRBV9 and TRBJ2-5, is DSGVTQTPKHLITATGQRVTLRCSPRSGDLSVYWYQQSLDQGLQFLIQYYNGEERAKGNILERFSAQQFPDLHSELNLSSLELGDSALYFCASSVDLTSGEETQYFGPGTRLLVL.

The J gene is TRBJ1-2, the V gene TRBV6-6; D remains ambiguous. V was clipped by 2 bases and J by 8 bases, with 12 bases between them. The CDR3 consists of 13 residues. Per germline, CDR1 MNHNY and CDR2 SVGAGI (reference sequence). In nucleotides, the CDR3 is TGTGCCAGCAGTTACGGTGGGCTTTGGGGCTACACCTTC. Translating it yields CASSYGGLWGYTF.

V gene TRBV13 combines with J gene TRBJ2-7; 9 nucleotides agree with TRBD2. This CDR3 is 14 amino acids long. V was clipped by 8 bases and J by 6 bases; unmatched bases: 11. CDR1 is PRHDT and CDR2 is FYEKMQ in the germline V gene (reference sequence). CDR3 in amino acids: CASLRIAGVREQYF. In DNA, the CDR3 is TGTGCCAGCCTACGGATAGCGGGAGTTCGCGAGCAGTACTTC. Filled out from reference TRBV13 and TRBJ2-7, the complete variable domain reads AAGVIQSPRHLIKEKRETATLKCYPIPRHDTVYWYQQGPGQDPQFLISFYEKMQSDKGSIPDRFSAQQFSDYHSELNMSSLELGDSALYFCASLRIAGVREQYFGPGTRLTVT.

This clone appeared once. J is TRBJ2-5 and V is TRBV18, with D maybe TRBD1 (5 bases). This CDR3 region has 14 residues. V lost 6 bases and J lost 2, with 13 bases in between. Germline values: CDR1 KGHSH, CDR2 LQKENI. Here the CDR3 DNA reads TGTGCCAGCTCCCCCCGAGACAGACAAGAGACCCAGTACTTC. Translating it yields CASSPRDRQETQYF.

The chain employs TRBV5-1 and TRBJ1-1; 8 positions agree with TRBD1. Germline V gene lookup returns CDR1 SGHRS and CDR2 YFSETQ. The V and J ends lost 0 bases and 4 bases, in that order; junction bases with no gene match: 8. CDR3 length: 16 residues. The CDR3 DNA is TGCGCCAGCAGCTTGGTACCGCAGGGGGCAGGCACTGAAGCTTTCTTT. Its translation is CASSLVPQGAGTEAFF.

V is TRBV28 and J is TRBJ2-7; TRBD1 agrees at 8 bases. Germline values: CDR1 MDHEN, CDR2 SYDVKM. This CDR3 is built from 14 residues. Trimming cost V 6 bases and J 5 bases; bases outside gene matches: 9. The CDR3 here is CASSLGQGVHEQYF. The CDR3 DNA reads TGTGCCAGCAGCCTCGGACAGGGCGTCCACGAGCAGTACTTC.

This clone showed up just once. The DNA for the CDR3 is TGTGCCAGCAGCCAAGGGACTAGCGGGAGGGGCGATGAGCAGTTCTTC. It specifies CASSQGTSGRGDEQFF. This chain connects TRBV14 to TRBJ2-1; 15 nucleotides agree with TRBD2. CDR3 length: 16 residues. The junction had 3 bases not matched to a gene; V was cut back by 1 base and J by 8 bases. CDR1 and CDR2 (germline): SGHDN, FVKESK. Looking up the rest from reference TRBV14 and TRBJ2-1 gives the full variable domain: EAGVTQFPSHSVIEKGQTVTLRCDPISGHDNLYWYRRVMGKEIKFLLHFVKESKQDESGMPNNRFLAERTGGTYSTLKVQPAELEDSGVYFCASSQGTSGRGDEQFFGPGTRLTVL.

V gene TRBV5-4 combines with J gene TRBJ2-1; 10 nucleotides align to TRBD2. V lost 0 bases, J lost 8 bases, and 11 bases stayed unmatched. CDR3 length: 17 residues. Germline CDR1 is SGHNT and CDR2 is YYREEE (reference sequence). In nucleotides, the CDR3 is TGTGCCAGCAGCTTGGGCCTAGCGGGGGTCGAGGTCTATGAGCAGTTCTTC. It yields the protein CASSLGLAGVEVYEQFF.

The rearrangement joins TRBV11-3 to TRBJ2-7, with D perhaps matching TRBD2 (6 bases). The CDR3 is made up of 15 amino acids. Germline values: CDR1 SGHNT, CDR2 YENEEA. The V end lost 2 bases, the J end lost 6 bases, and 17 bases lay between the germline ends. DNA for the CDR3: TGTGCCAGCAGCTTAAGTTCGGGGGAGTACTTCGAGCAGTACTTC. As protein: CASSLSSGEYFEQYF.

The gene calls are TRBV9 and TRBJ2-2; 10 bases align to TRBD2. Germline lookup yields CDR1 SGDLS and CDR2 YYNGEE. The CDR3 length is 16 residues. V dropped 0 bases and J dropped 6; count of bases not matched to a gene: 5. CDR3 DNA: TGTGCCAGCAGCGTAGATCCTAGCGGGAGTGCCGGGGAGCTGTTTTTT. This codes for CASSVDPSGSAGELFF.

This clone was counted a single time. The rearrangement uses TRBV9 and TRBJ2-7; no firm D call. The CDR3 has 14 amino acids. The germline CDR1 and CDR2 sequences are SGDLS and YYNGEE. Deletions cut 4 bases from V and 1 base from J, with 12 bases between. The CDR3 DNA reads TGTGCCAGCAGCAAAGGATCATTATCCTACGAGCAGTACTTC. Translation: CASSKGSLSYEQYF.

The V and J genes are TRBV5-4 and TRBJ1-2; D uncertain. Trimming stripped 2 bases from V and 7 bases from J, with 15 bases between. Germline V gene data show CDR1 as SGHNT and CDR2 as YYREEE (reference sequence). This CDR3 has 14 amino acids. The CDR3 coding sequence is TGTGCCAGCAGCTTAGAGGACCGCCCGGGTGGCTACACCTTC. Protein product: CASSLEDRPGGYTF.

This clone was detected ten times or more. The chain joins TRBV28 to TRBJ1-1; D unresolved. Germline V gives CDR1 MDHEN, CDR2 SYDVKM. Deletions cut 6 bases from V and 4 bases from J, with 15 bases between. This CDR3 is built from 14 residues. The CDR3 DNA reads TGTGCCAGCAGGACAAGGACTGTGGGCACTGAAGCTTTCTTT. Protein product: CASRTRTVGTEAFF. The full variable domain, in which reference TRBV28 and TRBJ1-1 provide the parts outside the CDR3, is DVKVTQSSRYLVKRTGEKVFLECVQDMDHENMFWYRQDPGLGLRLIYFSYDVKMKEKGDIPEGYSVSREKKERFSLILESASTNQTSMYLCASRTRTVGTEAFFGQGTRLTVV.

V and J are TRBV27 and TRBJ1-2, with TRBD1 identical over 9 bases. The V gene's germline CDR1 is MNHEY and CDR2 SMNVEV (reference sequence). Trimming at V came to 5 bases and at J to 6 bases, leaving 1 base not matched to a gene. This CDR3 comprises 12 residues. CDR3: CASSRQGDGYTF. The CDR3 nucleotides are TGTGCCAGCAGTAGACAGGGGGATGGCTACACCTTC.

CDR3 in DNA: TGCAGTGCTAGAGTAGGGAATACGCAGTATTTT. As protein: CSARVGNTQYF. The V call is TRBV20-1, the J call TRBJ2-3; no clear D gene. The CDR3 length is 11 residues. The germline gives CDR1 DFQATT, CDR2 SNEGSKA (reference sequence). Between the trimmed V and J ends, which lost 1 base and 7 bases, there was a span of 6 bases.

The chain uses TRBV5-1 and TRBJ1-2; D may be TRBD1 (5 bases). The V and J ends lost 1 base and 1 base respectively, with 14 bases between them. Germline V lookup: CDR1 SGHRS, CDR2 YFSETQ. The CDR3 loop spans 16 amino acids. Here the CDR3 DNA reads TGCGCCAGCAGCTTGAATCCCGGGGGATATAACTATGGCTACACCTTC. Translated, it gives CASSLNPGGYNYGYTF.

The chain joins TRBV5-1 to TRBJ2-3, with TRBD2 identical over 10 bases. The CDR3 sequence is 14 residues long. The V and J ends lost 5 bases and 6 bases, in that order; junction bases with no gene match: 6. Germline V gene lookup returns CDR1 SGHRS and CDR2 YFSETQ. This CDR3 is CASRAGTSEDTQYF. CDR3 nucleotide sequence: TGCGCCAGCAGGGCCGGGACTAGCGAGGATACGCAGTATTTT.

The chain uses TRBV2 and TRBJ1-1; 7 bases map to TRBD1. The germline CDR1 and CDR2 sequences are SNHLY and FYNNEI. The CDR3 length is 14 residues. After removal of 2 bases from V and 5 bases from J, the junction contained 5 bases not matched to a gene. CDR3 sequence: CASSEIQGPTEAFF. The DNA for the CDR3 is TGTGCCAGCAGTGAAATACAGGGGCCAACTGAAGCTTTCTTT.

The chain combines TRBV28 with TRBJ1-4, with 10 bases aligning to TRBD1. CDR3 length: 15 amino acids. Germline-derived CDR1 and CDR2 are MDHEN and SYDVKM. V lost 6 bases and J lost 8; bases outside the gene matches: 9. The CDR3 region has the DNA TGTGCCAGCAGCAAAGTGACAGGGGGCGCGGAAAAACTGTTTTTT. This encodes CASSKVTGGAEKLFF.

The chain recombines TRBV7-9 with TRBJ2-5; 9 bases are a match to TRBD1. J gave up 5 bases and V 4 bases, and 8 bases lay outside the gene matches. The CDR3 has 15 residues. From germline, CDR1 is SEHNR and CDR2 FQNEAQ (reference sequence). As DNA, the CDR3 is TGTGCCAGCAGCTCAGGACAGGGGCTTTTCGAGACCCAGTACTTC. Translated, it gives CASSSGQGLFETQYF.

Comment on this clone: A far larger clone is just one base off, so this is likely a read error. This sample includes further DNA sequences coding for the same CDR3. The CDR3 reads CASSHTDTQYF. For the CDR3, the DNA is TGTGCCAGCAGCCACACAGATACGCAGTATTTT. The chain carries TRBV6-1 and TRBJ2-3; D not resolved. Germline CDR1 is MNHNS and CDR2 is SASEGT. V lost 6 bases, J lost 2 bases, and 3 bases lay in between. CDR3 length equals 11 residues.

This chain links TRBV2 with TRBJ1-5; no reliable D call. The V gene lost 0 bases and the J gene lost 7 bases, with 10 bases spanning the gap. From germline, CDR1 is SNHLY and CDR2 FYNNEI. The CDR3 runs 14 residues. The CDR3 region is CASSEALGLQPQHF. The CDR3 DNA is TGTGCCAGCAGTGAAGCGCTTGGTCTACAGCCCCAGCATTTT. Full variable domain (missing parts from reference TRBV2 and TRBJ1-5): EPEVTQTPSHQVTQMGQEVILRCVPISNHLYFYWYRQILGQKVEFLVSFYNNEISEKSEIFDDQFSVERPDGSNFTLKIRSTKLEDSAMYFCASSEALGLQPQHFGDGTRLSIL.

This sequence joins TRBV18 and TRBJ2-5; TRBD1 agrees at 9 bases. CDR1 KGHSH and CDR2 LQKENI come from the germline V gene. V lost 1 base to trimming and J lost 5 bases; unmatched junction nucleotides: 8. The CDR3 consists of 16 residues. The CDR3 bases are TGTGCCAGCTCACCACTGGGGACAGGGTCGGTGGAGACCCAGTACTTC. It codes for CASSPLGTGSVETQYF.